These 7 T cell receptor beta chains were sequenced from one sample in a study. TCRdb reprocessed the RT-PCR reads with MiXCR, giving one entry per CDR3 protein. The repertoire holds fewer than 800,000 distinct CDR3 sequences, 11% to 15% seen once, with 3% to 4.5% in the top ten. The sample taken for sequencing was memory CD4+ T cells from blood. The source of these receptors is a female donor in good health, serving as a healthy control.

This clonotype was seen ten or more times. The chain links TRBV20-1 to TRBJ1-1; possibly TRBD1 for D (5 bases). CDR3 size: 14 residues. V was cut by 2 bases and J by 5 bases, with 15 bases left in between. CDR1 is DFQATT and CDR2 is SNEGSKA in the germline V gene (reference sequence). DNA for the CDR3: TGCAGTGCTAGATCTGGCCCGGGGGGGACTGAAGCTTTCTTT. It is translated as CSARSGPGGTEAFF.

This clonotype was detected a few times. This chain connects TRBV29-1 to TRBJ2-2, with D possibly being TRBD1 (6 bases). With 7 bases removed from V and 4 bases from J, the gap between germline ends came to 16 bases. The germline V gene encodes CDR1 SQVTM and CDR2 ANQGSEA. CDR3 length equals 14 residues. CDR3 region: CSALKDRVTGELFF. DNA for the CDR3: TGCAGCGCCCTAAAGGACAGAGTCACCGGGGAGCTGTTTTTT.

This chain uses TRBV28 with TRBJ2-7, with D perhaps matching TRBD1 (6 bases). Trimming shortened V by 5 bases and J by 3 bases, and 14 bases separated the two germline ends. CDR1 is MDHEN, CDR2 SYDVKM, per germline. This CDR3 has 14 amino acids. The CDR3 loop reads CASSVQGYGYEQYF. CDR3 coding DNA: TGTGCCAGCAGTGTACAGGGCTACGGCTACGAGCAGTACTTC.

This clonotype was detected only a few times. The V gene is TRBV20-1, the J gene TRBJ2-7; possibly TRBD1 for D (6 bases). The CDR3 consists of 13 residues. The V gene's germline CDR1 is DFQATT and CDR2 SNEGSKA (reference sequence). V was shortened by 5 bases and J by 5 bases, with 16 bases between the two germline ends. The CDR3 reads CSALKTGPNEQYF. For the CDR3, the DNA is TGCAGTGCTTTAAAGACAGGCCCCAACGAGCAGTACTTC.

The rearrangement uses TRBV28 and TRBJ1-5, with D perhaps matching TRBD1 (6 bases). The germline gives CDR1 MDHEN, CDR2 SYDVKM. The CDR3 is 15 amino acids. The V and J ends lost 6 bases and 2 bases respectively, with 14 bases between them. Written as DNA, the CDR3 is TGTGCCAGCAGCCCCCAGGGGCGCGGCAATCAGCCCCAGCATTTT. It encodes CASSPQGRGNQPQHF.

This clonotype was found a few times. The rearrangement links TRBV15 to TRBJ2-1, with D perhaps given as TRBD1 or TRBD2 (5 bases each). The CDR3 totals 15 residues. Deletions cut 4 bases from V and 9 bases from J, with 19 bases between. Germline loops: CDR1 LNHNV, CDR2 YYDKDF (reference sequence). As DNA, the CDR3 is TGTGCCACCAGCAAAAGCCGGGCTCGGGGCGTTGAGCAGTTCTTC. It translates to CATSKSRARGVEQFF. Looking up the rest from reference TRBV15 and TRBJ2-1 gives the full variable domain: DAMVIQNPRYQVTQFGKPVTLSCSQTLNHNVMYWYQQKSSQAPKLLFHYYDKDFNNEADTPDNFQSRRPNTSFCFLDIRSPGLGDTAMYLCATSKSRARGVEQFFGPGTRLTVL.

This clonotype was seen at least ten times. The V call is TRBV20-1, the J call TRBJ1-3, with a possible D match to TRBD1 (5 bases). CDR3 length: 17 amino acids. V was clipped by 4 bases and J by 0 bases, with 19 bases between them. Germline V lookup: CDR1 DFQATT, CDR2 SNEGSKA (reference sequence). The CDR3 loop is CSAMRGSWGGSGNTIYF. As DNA, the CDR3 is TGCAGTGCTATGCGGGGGTCGTGGGGTGGCTCTGGAAACACCATATATTTT.